The 16 T cell receptor beta chains below all came from one sample that was sequenced in a study of T cells in Graves' hyperthyroidism and ophthalmopathy. Authors of the study amplified TCR beta CDR3 regions from RNA transcripts. The HTBI primer set served for first-round RT-PCR of the TCR CDR3. TCRdb redid the calling of the multiplex PCR reads with MiXCR, one entry per CDR3 protein. The sample records about 370,000 distinct CDR3 sequences, roughly 15% being singletons. Material: blood. The source of these receptors is a woman aged 55-70 years with Graves' ophthalmopathy.

This clonotype was detected many times. CDR3 bases: TGTGCCAGCAGTTTAGGGAGGGGACCTGAAGCTTTCTTT. It yields the protein CASSLGRGPEAFF. The rearrangement joins TRBV28 to TRBJ1-1; TRBD1 might be the D (5 bases). Trimming took off 2 bases at V and 6 bases at J, with 10 bases between the two ends. This CDR3 has 13 amino acids. Germline CDR1 reads MDHEN; CDR2 reads SYDVKM.

V and J are TRBV7-2 and TRBJ2-7, with TRBD2 matching over 13 bases. Germline CDR1 SGHTA, CDR2 FQGNSA. V shed 1 base and J 1 base; nucleotides not matched to a gene: 4. CDR3 length: 17 amino acids. The CDR3 nucleotides are TGTGCCAGCAGCTTAGGGACTAGCGGGAGAGGGTCCTACGAGCAGTACTTC. It is translated as CASSLGTSGRGSYEQYF.

This clonotype was recorded many times. This chain joins TRBV24-1 and TRBJ2-5; D is unresolved. The CDR3 is 14 amino acids. Germline assignment: CDR1 KGHDR and CDR2 SFDVKD. Trimming stripped 6 bases from V and 2 bases from J, with 12 bases between. The CDR3 nucleotides are TGTGCCACCAGTTCACTCACAAAGCAAGAGACCCAGTACTTC. This encodes CATSSLTKQETQYF.

This clonotype was observed many times. The rearrangement joins TRBV18 to TRBJ2-7, with a possible D match to TRBD2 (6 bases). Trimming took off 0 bases at V and 2 bases at J, with 14 bases between the two ends. Germline V CDR1 and CDR2: KGHSH, LQKENI. CDR3 length equals 16 residues. CDR3 sequence: CASSPPGLAPTYEQYF. CDR3 DNA: TGTGCCAGCTCACCACCCGGCCTAGCGCCGACCTACGAGCAGTACTTC.

This clonotype was seen many times. This chain links TRBV2 with TRBJ1-5, with D unclear. This CDR3 comprises 14 residues. V lost 0 bases, J lost 4 bases, and 7 bases lay in between. Per germline, CDR1 SNHLY and CDR2 FYNNEI. The CDR3 protein is CASSEALGNQPQHF. The CDR3 region has the DNA TGTGCCAGCAGTGAAGCGCTAGGAAATCAGCCCCAGCATTTT.

This clonotype has at least ten counts. This rearrangement joins TRBV5-1 to TRBJ2-1, with TRBD2 as a possible D gene (6 bases). V lost 1 base and J lost 5, with 10 bases in between. The CDR3 covers 14 residues. Germline CDR1 and CDR2: SGHRS and YFSETQ. CDR3 in DNA: TGCGCCAGCAGCTTGTCTCGGGGGAACAATGAGCAGTTCTTC. Encoded protein: CASSLSRGNNEQFF.

The rearrangement joins TRBV20-1 to TRBJ2-1; 9 nucleotides line up with TRBD2. CDR3 length equals 17 residues. Germline lookup yields CDR1 DFQATT and CDR2 SNEGSKA (reference sequence). The junction had 15 bases not matched to a gene; V was cut back by 0 bases and J by 9 bases. CDR3 sequence: CSARDFPLSGRTSEQFF. CDR3 in DNA: TGCAGTGCTAGAGATTTCCCCCTGAGCGGGAGGACTAGTGAGCAGTTCTTC.

This clonotype occurred a few times. The chain uses TRBV2 and TRBJ2-3, with D possibly TRBD2 on 6 matching bases. Germline values: CDR1 SNHLY, CDR2 FYNNEI. Trimming removed 7 bases from V and 0 bases from J, with 17 bases in between. This CDR3 is 16 amino acids long. This CDR3 is CASTHLGGPSTDTQYF. The CDR3, as DNA: TGTGCCAGCACTCATTTGGGGGGACCGAGCACAGATACGCAGTATTTT.

At least ten counts were recorded for this clonotype. The chain uses TRBV2 and TRBJ2-5; maybe TRBD2 (5 bases). This CDR3 region has 14 residues. V gave up 4 bases and J gave up 4 bases, with 13 bases separating them. The germline gives CDR1 SNHLY, CDR2 FYNNEI. CDR3 amino acids: CASSAGLLVETQYF. The CDR3 coding sequence is TGTGCCAGCAGTGCGGGGTTATTGGTAGAGACCCAGTACTTC. The full variable domain, with the rest looked up from reference TRBV2 and TRBJ2-5, is EPEVTQTPSHQVTQMGQEVILRCVPISNHLYFYWYRQILGQKVEFLVSFYNNEISEKSEIFDDQFSVERPDGSNFTLKIRSTKLEDSAMYFCASSAGLLVETQYFGPGTRLLVL.

Ten or more counts support this clonotype. This chain connects TRBV7-3 to TRBJ2-3; 7 bases agree with TRBD2. Looked up from germline, CDR1 is SGHTA and CDR2 is FQGTGA. With 2 bases clipped from V and 2 bases from J, the junction kept 7 bases outside the gene matches. CDR3 length: 16 residues. CDR3 in amino acids: CASSLVASGATDTQYF. The CDR3 DNA reads TGTGCCAGCAGCTTAGTTGCTAGCGGAGCCACAGATACGCAGTATTTT. The complete variable domain, with remaining parts taken from reference TRBV7-3 and TRBJ2-3, reads GAGVSQTPSNKVTEKGKYVELRCDPISGHTALYWYRQSLGQGPEFLIYFQGTGAADDSGLPNDRFFAVRPEGSVSTLKIQRTERGDSAVYLCASSLVASGATDTQYFGPGTRLTVL.

This clonotype was picked up a small number of times. V usage is TRBV2 and J usage is TRBJ2-7; D call uncertain. V was cut by 3 bases and J by 7 bases, with 13 bases left in between. Germline V CDR1 and CDR2: SNHLY, FYNNEI. The CDR3 loop spans 13 amino acids. The CDR3 loop reads CASSDLVLGEQYF. The CDR3 coding sequence is TGTGCCAGCAGTGACCTTGTGCTGGGAGAGCAGTACTTC.

This rearrangement joins TRBV5-5 to TRBJ1-6; no clear D gene. CDR1 and CDR2 (germline): SGHKS, YYEKEE (reference sequence). There are 13 residues in the CDR3. Trimming pared 0 bases from V and 7 bases from J, leaving 5 bases between. This CDR3 reads CASSLGGNSPLHF. The CDR3 region has the DNA TGTGCCAGCAGCTTGGGCGGGAATTCACCCCTCCACTTT.

This clonotype was recorded at least ten times. This rearrangement joins TRBV13 to TRBJ2-7, with 8 nucleotides matching TRBD1. The CDR3 contains 14 residues. The V and J ends lost 4 bases and 7 bases, in that order; junction bases with no gene match: 9. Per germline, CDR1 PRHDT and CDR2 FYEKMQ (reference sequence). The CDR3 loop reads CASSSVQGVGEQYF. CDR3 sequence (DNA): TGTGCCAGCAGCTCCGTACAGGGGGTAGGTGAGCAGTACTTC.

This clonotype was counted a few times. The chain combines TRBV9 with TRBJ2-2; 7 positions match TRBD2. V dropped 2 bases and J dropped 3; count of bases not matched to a gene: 4. This CDR3 region has 15 residues. Germline V lookup: CDR1 SGDLS, CDR2 YYNGEE. The CDR3 DNA reads TGTGCCAGCAGCGTGGGCGGGAGAGACACCGGGGAGCTGTTTTTT. Translating it yields CASSVGGRDTGELFF.

As to this clonotype: A much larger clone differs from this one at a single base, so this may be a read error. The chain is built from TRBV7-2 and TRBJ2-3; D is undetermined. The CDR3 is 15 amino acids. Germline V gene lookup returns CDR1 SGHTA and CDR2 FQGNSA. Trimming shortened V by 11 bases and J by 5 bases, and 23 bases separated the two germline ends. The DNA of the CDR3 is TGTGCCGGCAACCTAATGGCGATACGTGGAGATACGCAGTATTTT. Translated, it gives CAGNLMAIRGDTQYF.

This clonotype was counted at least ten times. The chain carries TRBV25-1 and TRBJ2-3, with 9 bases lining up with TRBD2. Germline-derived CDR1 and CDR2 are MGHDK and SYGVNS. V lost 1 base and J lost 4; bases outside the gene matches: 6. The CDR3 totals 16 residues. CDR3 loop: CASSEFQREAADTQYF. The CDR3 region has the DNA TGTGCCAGCAGTGAATTTCAGCGGGAGGCCGCAGATACGCAGTATTTT.